This T cell receptor beta chain was found in a study of blood T cell repertoires in COVID-19. This clone has just one count. Assay: immunoSEQ multiplex PCR; the TCRdb copy retains only in-frame clones and omits some. The sample lists some 150,000 clones; about three quarters were seen once. Germline V gives CDR1 WSHSY, CDR2 SAAADI. CDR3 length: 14 residues. The ends were cut back, 5 bases at V and 3 bases at J, with 11 bases in the middle. Sequenced input: peripheral blood. This clonotype was obtained from a woman in her 50s with active or convalescent COVID-19. The chain couples TRBV10-2 to TRBJ1-5; D possibly corresponds to TRBD1 (6 bases). The CDR3 coding sequence is TGCGCCAGCAGTTACCGACAGGCCAATCAGCCCCAGCATTTT. Protein sequence: CASSYRQANQPQHF.